Below are 30 T cell receptor beta chains sequenced from a single sample in a study of blood T cell repertoires in COVID-19. Some clones are missing from TCRdb's copy, which holds only in-frame ones; the method was immunoSEQ multiplex PCR. Of some 230,000 clones in the sample, 65% to 85% were seen once. Source material: peripheral blood. All receptors derive from a woman aged 25 to 39 who had recovered from COVID-19.

The rearrangement joins TRBV6-5 to TRBJ1-2, with D perhaps TRBD1 (5 bases). V was clipped by 7 bases and J by 3 bases, with 15 bases between them. Per germline, CDR1 MNHEY and CDR2 SVGAGI. The CDR3 has 14 residues. The CDR3 DNA sequence: TGTGCCAGCACCCCACGAGGCAGGGACTATGGCTACACCTTC. Its protein product is CASTPRGRDYGYTF.

The chain links TRBV2 to TRBJ1-5; D gene unclear. Germline V CDR1 and CDR2: SNHLY, FYNNEI. The CDR3 consists of 14 residues. V lost 5 bases to trimming and J lost 0 bases, with 8 bases between them. DNA for the CDR3: TGTGCCAGCAGTTACTATTCTAGCAATCAGCCCCAGCATTTT. It encodes CASSYYSSNQPQHF.

The chain couples TRBV2 to TRBJ2-1; TRBD1 aligns across 11 bases. Germline assignment: CDR1 SNHLY and CDR2 FYNNEI. V lost 9 bases, J lost 10 bases, and 8 bases stayed unmatched. This CDR3 is 13 amino acids long. The CDR3 nucleotides are TGTGCCAGTGGGACAGGGGGATTAGACGAGCAGTTCTTC. Its protein is CASGTGGLDEQFF.

The chain carries TRBV30 and TRBJ2-1; the match to TRBD1 covers 11 bases. The CDR3 is 15 amino acids. From germline, CDR1 is GTSNPN and CDR2 SVGIG (reference sequence). V dropped 2 bases and J dropped 7; count of bases not matched to a gene: 7. The CDR3 region is CAWSTGQGAENEQFF. CDR3 DNA: TGTGCCTGGAGTACAGGACAGGGGGCGGAAAATGAGCAGTTCTTC.

This clone appeared once. The V call is TRBV27, the J call TRBJ2-7, with a weak D call TRBD2 (6 bases). CDR1 is MNHEY and CDR2 is SMNVEV in the germline V gene (reference sequence). The V gene lost 0 bases and the J gene lost 4 bases, with 10 bases spanning the gap. This CDR3 has 14 amino acids. The CDR3 reads CASSLSGTRYEQYF. The CDR3 DNA reads as TGTGCCAGCAGTTTATCCGGGACTCGTTACGAGCAGTACTTC.

The rearrangement joins TRBV2 to TRBJ1-5; D unresolved. V gave up 5 bases and J gave up 9 bases, with 38 bases separating them. Germline assignment: CDR1 SNHLY and CDR2 FYNNEI. The CDR3 consists of 21 residues. Here the CDR3 reads CASSSGGGNFSNRRGIPPQHF. In DNA form, the CDR3 reads TGTGCCAGCAGTAGTGGAGGAGGGAATTTTAGCAATAGGCGTGGTATTCCGCCCCAGCATTTT.

The chain is built from TRBV28 and TRBJ2-1, with 9 bases aligning to TRBD1. Unmatched junction bases numbered 19, after V lost 6 bases and J lost 1 base. Germline CDR1 MDHEN, CDR2 SYDVKM. The CDR3 covers 20 residues. The CDR3 loop reads CASSSFGAGSGTGSYNEQFF. CDR3 bases: TGTGCCAGCAGCAGTTTTGGCGCTGGTTCCGGGACAGGGTCCTACAATGAGCAGTTCTTC.

The chain combines TRBV3-1 (or the pseudogene TRBV3-2) with TRBJ2-5; tentatively, D is TRBD1 (6 bases). Trimming pared 4 bases from V and 3 bases from J, leaving 9 bases between. Germline V gene data show CDR1 as LGHDT and CDR2 as YNNKEL (reference sequence). This CDR3 spans 13 amino acids. In DNA, the CDR3 is TGTGCCAGCAGCCTTACAGGGAAAGAGACCCAGTACTTC. Its protein product is CASSLTGKETQYF.

The chain recombines TRBV5-1 with TRBJ2-7; TRBD2 matches at 10 bases. J lost 2 bases, V lost 4 bases, and 3 bases had no gene match. Per the germline V gene, CDR1 is SGHRS and CDR2 is YFSETQ. This CDR3 spans 14 amino acids. The chain's CDR3 is CASSPSGSPYEQYF. The DNA for the CDR3 is TGCGCCAGCAGCCCTAGCGGGAGTCCCTACGAGCAGTACTTC.

The chain carries TRBV7-9 and TRBJ1-1, with TRBD1 matching 7 bases. CDR3 length: 15 residues. CDR1 and CDR2 from the germline V gene are SEHNR and FQNEAQ (reference sequence). V lost 5 bases, J lost 0 bases, and 6 bases stayed unmatched. The CDR3 sequence: CASSGATGVNTEAFF. CDR3 bases: TGTGCCAGCAGCGGCGCCACAGGGGTGAACACTGAAGCTTTCTTT.

The V and J genes are TRBV2 and TRBJ2-7; 7 positions match TRBD1. The CDR3 runs 14 residues. J lost 5 bases, V lost 7 bases, and 11 bases had no gene match. The germline V gene has CDR1 SNHLY and CDR2 FYNNEI. The CDR3 region has the DNA TGTGCCAGCACCACCGGGACAGTTAGGGACGAGCAGTACTTC. It translates to CASTTGTVRDEQYF.

The rearrangement joins TRBV4-1 to TRBJ2-1; 10 nucleotides align to TRBD2. Germline CDR1 is MGHRA and CDR2 is YSYEKL. This CDR3 has 17 amino acids. Trimming cost V 3 bases and J 9 bases; bases outside gene matches: 14. This chain's CDR3 is CASSHRTSGQGGVEQFF. CDR3 bases: TGCGCCAGCAGCCACCGGACTAGCGGCCAAGGGGGGGTTGAGCAGTTCTTC.

This clone was detected once. The chain joins TRBV30 to TRBJ1-2; 10 nucleotides align to TRBD1. Germline CDR1 GTSNPN, CDR2 SVGIG (reference sequence). CDR3 length equals 14 residues. The V segment lost 3 bases and the J segment 3 bases; nucleotides outside the gene matches: 4. This chain's CDR3 is CAWSPTGGYYGYTF. CDR3 DNA: TGTGCCTGGAGCCCGACAGGGGGCTACTATGGCTACACCTTC.

This clone was found a few times. The chain links TRBV30 to TRBJ1-6; no clear D gene. The CDR3 loop spans 15 amino acids. Germline CDR1 is GTSNPN and CDR2 is SVGIG (reference sequence). V lost 3 bases, J lost 0 bases, and 9 bases lay in between. The CDR3: CAWRAGNSYNSPLHF. CDR3 nucleotides: TGTGCCTGGAGGGCCGGGAACTCCTATAATTCACCCCTCCACTTT.

The chain joins TRBV27 to TRBJ1-1, with 9 bases that match TRBD1. Germline V gives CDR1 MNHEY, CDR2 SMNVEV (reference sequence). This CDR3 spans 15 amino acids. V gave up 2 bases and J gave up 11 bases; unmatched junction bases: 12. The CDR3: CASSLTGTGSFEAFF. The CDR3 coding sequence is TGTGCCAGCAGTTTAACCGGGACAGGGTCTTTTGAGGCTTTCTTT.

The rearrangement links TRBV19 to TRBJ2-7, with D tentatively TRBD1 (5 bases). Germline V gene lookup returns CDR1 LNHDA and CDR2 SQIVND (reference sequence). This CDR3 has 12 residues. V lost 6 bases and J 6 bases, leaving 12 bases between the germline ends. CDR3 region: CASRLQGGEQYF. The CDR3 DNA is TGTGCCAGTAGACTTCAGGGTGGCGAGCAGTACTTC.

This clone was detected a few times. V usage is TRBV5-1 and J usage is TRBJ2-2; no definite D call. Germline-derived CDR1 and CDR2 are SGHRS and YFSETQ. V was clipped by 1 base and J by 0 bases, with 7 bases between them. The CDR3 has 15 residues. CDR3 amino acids: CASSLLTTNTGELFF. For the CDR3, the DNA is TGCGCCAGCAGCTTGCTCACTACGAACACCGGGGAGCTGTTTTTT.

CDR3 in amino acids: CASSPTGYDEAFF. In DNA, the CDR3 is TGTGCCAGCAGTCCGACAGGGTATGATGAAGCTTTCTTT. This chain connects TRBV5-6 to TRBJ1-1, with 7 positions matching TRBD1. The CDR3 has 13 amino acids. V was clipped by 5 bases and J by 7 bases; unmatched bases: 8. Germline lookup yields CDR1 SGHDT and CDR2 YYEEEE.

Turning to this clone: The germline gene is not matched at one end of the junction; a read error may be the cause. CDR3 bases: TGTGCCAGCAGTTCAACTCAGACAGGGGTAAACTTC. It is translated as CASSSTQTGVNF. V usage is TRBV6-6 and J usage is TRBJ2-7; 8 bases match TRBD1. Germline assignment: CDR1 MNHNY and CDR2 SVGAGI (reference sequence). This CDR3 is 12 amino acids long.

In its sample, this clone was seen a few times. The chain employs TRBV5-1 and TRBJ2-7, with a tentative D call TRBD2 (7 bases). The length of the CDR3 is 15 residues. From germline, CDR1 is SGHRS and CDR2 YFSETQ. V was shortened by 3 bases and J by 6 bases, with 19 bases between the two germline ends. This chain's CDR3 is CASSWGGAPQGEQYF. The CDR3 DNA follows: TGCGCCAGCAGCTGGGGGGGGGCACCCCAAGGCGAGCAGTACTTC. The complete variable domain, with remaining parts taken from reference TRBV5-1 and TRBJ2-7, reads KAGVTQTPRYLIKTRGQQVTLSCSPISGHRSVSWYQQTPGQGLQFLFEYFSETQRNKGNFPGRFSGRQFSNSRSEMNVSTLELGDSALYLCASSWGGAPQGEQYFGPGTRLTVT.

V is TRBV19 and J is TRBJ2-3, with D unresolved. Germline V gene lookup returns CDR1 LNHDA and CDR2 SQIVND (reference sequence). The V gene lost 5 bases and the J gene lost 0 bases, with 12 bases spanning the gap. The CDR3 totals 15 residues. The CDR3 here is CASSDAFLSTDTQYF. The CDR3 DNA sequence: TGTGCCAGTAGTGATGCGTTCCTTAGCACAGATACGCAGTATTTT.

J is TRBJ2-5 and V is TRBV30; the D gene is possibly TRBD2 (6 bases). CDR3 size: 12 residues. V lost 5 bases and J lost 1, with 8 bases in between. CDR1 and CDR2 from the germline V gene are GTSNPN and SVGIG (reference sequence). The CDR3 loop is CAWGGSQETQYF. CDR3 in DNA: TGTGCCTGGGGGGGGAGCCAAGAGACCCAGTACTTC.

The chain couples TRBV28 to TRBJ1-3; D unclear. Per the germline V gene, CDR1 is MDHEN and CDR2 is SYDVKM. Trimming took off 6 bases at V and 9 bases at J, with 15 bases between the two ends. This CDR3 has 13 amino acids. CDR3 DNA sequence: TGTGCCAGCAGGGAGGGATTATGGGGCACCATATATTTT. Its translation: CASREGLWGTIYF.

The chain recombines TRBV11-2 with TRBJ1-3; D not certain. CDR3 size: 14 residues. Per germline, CDR1 SGHAT and CDR2 FQNNGV. Deletions cut 5 bases from V and 6 bases from J, with 14 bases between. This CDR3 reads CASSPAANLNTIYF. The CDR3 DNA reads TGTGCCAGCAGCCCTGCCGCTAATCTAAACACCATATATTTT.

This clone occurred once. This chain uses TRBV10-1 with TRBJ2-1; 7 bases line up with TRBD1. Germline V gene sequence: CDR1 WNHNN, CDR2 SYGVQD (reference sequence). The CDR3 totals 14 residues. V was clipped by 2 bases and J by 3 bases; unmatched bases: 1. CDR3 DNA: TGCGCCAGCAGTGAGGGACAGGACTACAATGAGCAGTTCTTC. This encodes CASSEGQDYNEQFF.

V is TRBV5-1 and J is TRBJ2-5; tentatively, D is TRBD2 (6 bases). The CDR3 is made up of 14 amino acids. Germline V CDR1 and CDR2: SGHRS, YFSETQ. Trimming took 0 bases from V and 7 from J, leaving 13 bases between them. CDR3 bases: TGCGCCAGCAGCTTGGCCGTCCAGGGAGGGACCCAGTACTTC. It encodes CASSLAVQGGTQYF.

The V gene is TRBV11-2, the J gene TRBJ2-7, with TRBD2 matching 7 bases. The CDR3 consists of 16 residues. Germline V gene lookup returns CDR1 SGHAT and CDR2 FQNNGV. J was trimmed by 3 bases and V by 2 bases; bases with no gene match: 10. The CDR3 sequence is CASSLIRGSHRYEQYF. The CDR3 DNA is TGTGCCAGCAGCTTAATACGCGGGAGCCACCGCTACGAGCAGTACTTC. The variable domain in full, with the rest retrieved from reference TRBV11-2 and TRBJ2-7, is EAGVAQSPRYKIIEKRQSVAFWCNPISGHATLYWYQQILGQGPKLLIQFQNNGVVDDSQLPKDRFSAERLKGVDSTLKIQPAKLEDSAVYLCASSLIRGSHRYEQYFGPGTRLTVT.

This chain links TRBV19 with TRBJ1-6; D gene uncertain. Germline V lookup: CDR1 LNHDA, CDR2 SQIVND (reference sequence). The length of the CDR3 is 15 residues. V lost 8 bases and J 0 bases, leaving 11 bases between the germline ends. For the CDR3, the DNA is TGTGCCAGTCGGACGGGGAGCTCCTATAATTCACCCCTCCACTTT. Translating it yields CASRTGSSYNSPLHF.

This rearrangement joins TRBV10-3 to TRBJ2-5; 8 bases map to TRBD1. The CDR3 is 16 residues long. The junction had 14 bases not matched to a gene; V was cut back by 6 bases and J by 5 bases. CDR1 is ENHRY and CDR2 is SYGVKD in the germline V gene. The CDR3 coding sequence is TGTGCCATCAGGAAAAGGCAGGGGGCGGAAGAGGAGACCCAGTACTTC. It is translated as CAIRKRQGAEEETQYF.

This clone was detected only a few times. The chain couples TRBV27 to TRBJ2-3, with a weak D call TRBD2 (6 bases). The germline V gene encodes CDR1 MNHEY and CDR2 SMNVEV (reference sequence). This CDR3 spans 17 amino acids. Between the trimmed V and J ends, which lost 1 base and 5 bases, there was a span of 19 bases. The CDR3 region is CASSLWSPGLILDTQYF. CDR3 DNA sequence: TGTGCCAGCAGTTTATGGTCCCCGGGACTCATCTTAGATACGCAGTATTTT.